What follows describes a single T cell receptor (beta chain). The sample belongs to a study of OX40 agonist ivuxolimab in advanced cancers. For the study at large: Mean age about 60 years, range roughly 23 to 79; 82.7% male.

CDR3 length equals 14 residues. Germline CDR1 SQVTM, CDR2 ANQGSEA. The V and J ends lost 3 bases and 3 bases respectively, with 14 bases between them. Measured with immunoSEQ multiplex PCR; TCRdb has only the in-frame clones, and not every one. Seen here are about 50,000 clones, approximately 89% observed once, and the top ten hold 5% to 6.5%. The sequence was obtained from an adult with an advanced solid tumor such as melanoma, head and neck, liver or kidney cancer. Specimen: CD4+ or CD8+ T cells sorted from blood, collected in a trial of the OX40 agonist ivuxolimab. The chain links TRBV29-1 to TRBJ1-2; D perhaps matches TRBD1 (5 bases). In nucleotides, the CDR3 is TGCAGCGTTGATGGAGGGGCTTCGGACTATGGCTACACCTTC. Translating it yields CSVDGGASDYGYTF.